The 25 T cell receptor beta chains below were found in one sample sequenced in a study of T cell responses to AZD1222 COVID-19 vaccine listed by TCRdb under 2021. The library was produced with the immunoSEQ multiplex PCR assay. Entries here come from immuneACCESS through TCRdb and include only in-frame sequences with V and J called. Some clones fail to appear in such tables; in the studies checked, an unresolved V gene covers under half of the shortfall, and the cause of the remainder is unknown. This sample has 120,000 to 150,000 clones in its table, and roughly nine tenths of those were observed once. The ten largest clones add up to roughly 1.5% of the sample. The intended sense of this specimen's time point label: about 28 days (+/-7) after the second vaccine dose. The sample was peripheral blood, taken 28 days after the second AZD1222 dose. These receptors were obtained from an adult who received the AZD1222 COVID-19 vaccine.

The gene calls are TRBV11-3 and TRBJ2-3, with no clear D. Germline V gene lookup returns CDR1 SGHNT and CDR2 YENEEA. The CDR3 consists of 15 residues. V dropped 0 bases and J dropped 3 bases, with 10 bases sitting between them. CDR3 coding DNA: TGTGCCAGCAGCTTAGACTCCGTGAGGACAGATACGCAGTATTTT. Translation gives CASSLDSVRTDTQYF.

To note about this clone: Other nucleotide sequences in the sample specify the same CDR3. The chain employs TRBV5-1 and TRBJ1-2, with 7 bases matching TRBD1. The V segment lost 4 bases and the J segment 3 bases; nucleotides outside the gene matches: 6. The CDR3 length is 14 residues. The V gene's germline CDR1 is SGHRS and CDR2 YFSETQ. The DNA for the CDR3 is TGCGCCAGCAGCACCCAGGGGGGTGACTATGGCTACACCTTC. Protein product: CASSTQGGDYGYTF.

This sequence joins TRBV9 and TRBJ2-5, with no clear D. Germline values: CDR1 SGDLS, CDR2 YYNGEE. Trimming removed 0 bases from V and 2 bases from J, with 11 bases in between. This CDR3 is built from 15 residues. In DNA form, the CDR3 reads TGTGCCAGCAGCGTAGGTGCGTCGACACAAGAGACCCAGTACTTC. Its translation: CASSVGASTQETQYF.

This sequence joins TRBV30 and TRBJ1-3, with D possibly matching TRBD1 (5 bases). From germline, CDR1 is GTSNPN and CDR2 SVGIG (reference sequence). V gave up 1 base and J gave up 4 bases, with 8 bases separating them. This CDR3 spans 13 amino acids. CDR3 bases: TGTGCCTGGAGTGGGGGCGGGGGAAACACCATATATTTT. Its translation is CAWSGGGGNTIYF.

V and J are TRBV3-1 (or the pseudogene TRBV3-2) and TRBJ2-1; 7 positions match TRBD2. The V and J ends lost 1 base and 0 bases, in that order; junction bases with no gene match: 3. The CDR3 spans 16 residues. From germline, CDR1 is LGHDT and CDR2 YNNKEL (reference sequence). The CDR3 DNA reads as TGTGCCAGCAGCCAAGCACAGCGGGGCTCCTACAATGAGCAGTTCTTC. It yields the protein CASSQAQRGSYNEQFF.

The chain joins TRBV2 to TRBJ1-1, with D tentatively TRBD1 (5 bases). Trimming cost V 4 bases and J 4 bases, with 13 bases left between them. Germline V gene lookup returns CDR1 SNHLY and CDR2 FYNNEI. This CDR3 is built from 14 residues. The CDR3, as DNA: TGTGCCAGCAGTGTAGGGCAGGGCGGCACTGAAGCTTTCTTT. Its translation is CASSVGQGGTEAFF. Full variable domain (missing parts from reference TRBV2 and TRBJ1-1): EPEVTQTPSHQVTQMGQEVILRCVPISNHLYFYWYRQILGQKVEFLVSFYNNEISEKSEIFDDQFSVERPDGSNFTLKIRSTKLEDSAMYFCASSVGQGGTEAFFGQGTRLTVV.

V and J are TRBV19 and TRBJ2-1; D call uncertain. CDR3 size: 13 residues. The V and J ends lost 5 bases and 6 bases respectively, with 11 bases between them. CDR1 is LNHDA, CDR2 SQIVND, per germline (reference sequence). This CDR3 is CASSSVAGNEQFF. Written as DNA, the CDR3 is TGTGCCAGTAGTTCGGTAGCAGGCAATGAGCAGTTCTTC. Combining the CDR3 with reference TRBV19 and TRBJ2-1 gives the whole variable domain DGGITQSPKYLFRKEGQNVTLSCEQNLNHDAMYWYRQDPGQGLRLIYYSQIVNDFQKGDIAEGYSVSREKKESFPLTVTSAQKNPTAFYLCASSSVAGNEQFFGPGTRLTVL.

For this clone: In the same sample, other DNA sequences code for this CDR3. The V and J genes are TRBV18 and TRBJ1-6; 9 bases align to TRBD1. The CDR3 sequence is 14 residues long. The V segment lost 6 bases and the J segment 6 bases; nucleotides outside the gene matches: 3. Germline V lookup: CDR1 KGHSH, CDR2 LQKENI. In DNA, the CDR3 is TGTGCCAGCTCGCCGGGACAGGGTAATTCACCCCTCCACTTT. It translates to CASSPGQGNSPLHF.

The chain is built from TRBV3-1 (or the pseudogene TRBV3-2) and TRBJ1-5; maybe TRBD1 (5 bases). With 1 base removed from V and 7 bases from J, the gap between germline ends came to 14 bases. CDR1 and CDR2 (germline): LGHDT, YNNKEL (reference sequence). The CDR3 is made up of 15 amino acids. CDR3: CASSQGQGGGQPQHF. DNA for the CDR3: TGTGCCAGCAGCCAAGGGCAGGGAGGCGGACAGCCCCAGCATTTT.

This chain joins TRBV29-1 and TRBJ1-1; D is perhaps TRBD1 (6 bases). There are 15 residues in the CDR3. Germline CDR1 and CDR2: SQVTM and ANQGSEA. Trimming shortened V by 3 bases and J by 1 base, and 15 bases separated the two germline ends. The DNA of the CDR3 is TGCAGCGTTGACGGGGGCGGATGGTGGAACACTGAAGCTTTCTTT. It specifies CSVDGGGWWNTEAFF.

The chain carries TRBV29-1 and TRBJ2-7; 7 bases agree with TRBD1. Trimming removed 7 bases from V and 0 bases from J; junction bases left unmatched: 3. Germline V lookup: CDR1 SQVTM, CDR2 ANQGSEA. CDR3 length: 12 amino acids. CDR3 loop: CSGRDSSYEQYF. The CDR3 DNA reads TGCAGCGGCCGGGACAGCTCCTACGAGCAGTACTTC.

V is TRBV29-1 and J is TRBJ2-1, with 7 nucleotides matching TRBD2. Germline V gives CDR1 SQVTM, CDR2 ANQGSEA. V was pared by 0 bases and J by 2 bases, with 10 bases of the junction left unmatched. The CDR3 spans 17 residues. The CDR3 spells CSVEDGVAGGPYNEQFF. In DNA form, the CDR3 reads TGCAGCGTTGAAGACGGAGTAGCGGGCGGACCCTACAATGAGCAGTTCTTC.

The chain has TRBV18 and TRBJ1-5; no clear D. The CDR3 loop spans 17 amino acids. Trimming took off 5 bases at V and 5 bases at J, with 22 bases between the two ends. The germline CDR1 and CDR2 sequences are KGHSH and LQKENI. CDR3 loop: CASSATHRGRPDQPQHF. CDR3 DNA sequence: TGTGCCAGCTCAGCCACTCACAGAGGTAGACCGGATCAGCCCCAGCATTTT.

This rearrangement joins TRBV6-5 to TRBJ1-5; D possibly corresponds to TRBD1 (6 bases). CDR3 size: 12 residues. Germline assignment: CDR1 MNHEY and CDR2 SVGAGI. Trimming took 8 bases from V and 7 from J, leaving 12 bases between them. CDR3 nucleotide sequence: TGTGCCAGCCCTAAGACAGGACAGCCCCAGCATTTT. It codes for CASPKTGQPQHF.

This sequence joins TRBV4-3 and TRBJ2-5; unclear D gene. CDR3 length: 13 amino acids. Trimming pared 0 bases from V and 0 bases from J, leaving 2 bases between. Germline-derived CDR1 and CDR2 are LGHNA and YSLEER. CDR3 sequence (DNA): TGCGCCAGCAGCCAAGATAACCAAGAGACCCAGTACTTC. Residues: CASSQDNQETQYF.

V and J are TRBV29-1 and TRBJ2-1, with D possibly called TRBD1 or TRBD2 (5 bases each). CDR3 length: 12 residues. V dropped 4 bases and J dropped 9 bases, with 13 bases sitting between them. CDR1 is SQVTM and CDR2 is ANQGSEA in the germline V gene. The CDR3 DNA is TGCAGCGTTGCGAGGGGCCTAAGTGAGCAGTTCTTC. Translated: CSVARGLSEQFF.

The chain couples TRBV28 to TRBJ1-2; possibly TRBD1 for D (5 bases). The V end lost 6 bases, the J end lost 2 bases, and 10 bases lay between the germline ends. CDR1 is MDHEN, CDR2 SYDVKM, per germline. The length of the CDR3 is 13 residues. This CDR3 reads CASRGAGNYGYTF. The CDR3 DNA is TGTGCCAGCAGGGGAGCAGGGAACTATGGCTACACCTTC.

The chain is built from TRBV28 and TRBJ1-2, with TRBD1 as a possible D gene (5 bases). CDR3 length equals 12 residues. V lost 7 bases and J 4 bases, leaving 10 bases between the germline ends. The V gene's germline CDR1 is MDHEN and CDR2 SYDVKM. This chain's CDR3 is CASISQGYGYTF. The CDR3 nucleotides are TGTGCCAGCATTTCGCAGGGCTATGGCTACACCTTC.

A single count supports this clone. The chain recombines TRBV30 with TRBJ1-5; perhaps TRBD1 as D (6 bases). The CDR3 loop spans 14 amino acids. Looked up from germline, CDR1 is GTSNPN and CDR2 is SVGIG (reference sequence). Trimming removed 0 bases from V and 6 bases from J, with 12 bases in between. The CDR3 reads CAWSVQDRPQPQHF. CDR3 DNA: TGTGCCTGGAGTGTACAGGACAGACCTCAGCCCCAGCATTTT.

The chain carries TRBV30 and TRBJ1-5, with no clear D. V lost 5 bases to trimming and J lost 7 bases, with 15 bases between them. The CDR3 covers 13 residues. From germline, CDR1 is GTSNPN and CDR2 SVGIG (reference sequence). The CDR3 loop is CAWDPRSGQPQHF. DNA of the CDR3: TGTGCCTGGGATCCCCGATCGGGACAGCCCCAGCATTTT.

The rearrangement joins TRBV21-1 to TRBJ1-5. TRBV21-1 is labeled a pseudogene. CDR3 length: 10 residues. The CDR3 is CAACLRPQHF. CDR3 DNA sequence: TGTGCCGCCTGCCTAAGGCCCCAGCATTTT.

J is TRBJ1-5 and V is TRBV12-3 or TRBV12-4; D not certain. The V end lost 6 bases, the J end lost 5 bases, and 11 bases lay between the germline ends. The CDR3 loop spans 13 amino acids. CDR3 region: CASSQDADQPQHF. CDR3 DNA sequence: TGTGCCAGCAGCCAAGACGCGGATCAGCCCCAGCATTTT.

The V and J genes are TRBV7-6 and TRBJ1-4; D is ambiguous. This CDR3 has 15 residues. The germline V and J ends were trimmed by 1 base and 5 bases, with 11 bases remaining between them. Germline loops: CDR1 SGHVS, CDR2 FNYEAQ. CDR3 region: CASSLDGWKNEKLFF. The CDR3 coding sequence is TGTGCCAGCAGCTTAGACGGGTGGAAGAATGAAAAACTGTTTTTT.

The chain employs TRBV4-2 and TRBJ2-7, with D unresolved. Germline-derived CDR1 and CDR2 are LGHNA and YNFKEQ. The V end was cut by 0 bases, the J end by 4 bases, with 22 bases between. The CDR3 spans 18 residues. CDR3 DNA sequence: TGTGCCAGCAGCCAAGAGGAATACGCGTCTGCAGCTAATTACGAGCAGTACTTC. Translation: CASSQEEYASAANYEQYF.

J is TRBJ2-1 and V is TRBV6-1; D possibly matches TRBD1 or TRBD2 (6 bases each). CDR1 is MNHNS and CDR2 is SASEGT in the germline V gene. This CDR3 spans 17 amino acids. V was cut by 3 bases and J by 1 base, with 16 bases left in between. The DNA for the CDR3 is TGTGCCAGCAGTGATTGGGGGGCGGGGCGATCCTACAATGAGCAGTTCTTC. Translation: CASSDWGAGRSYNEQFF.